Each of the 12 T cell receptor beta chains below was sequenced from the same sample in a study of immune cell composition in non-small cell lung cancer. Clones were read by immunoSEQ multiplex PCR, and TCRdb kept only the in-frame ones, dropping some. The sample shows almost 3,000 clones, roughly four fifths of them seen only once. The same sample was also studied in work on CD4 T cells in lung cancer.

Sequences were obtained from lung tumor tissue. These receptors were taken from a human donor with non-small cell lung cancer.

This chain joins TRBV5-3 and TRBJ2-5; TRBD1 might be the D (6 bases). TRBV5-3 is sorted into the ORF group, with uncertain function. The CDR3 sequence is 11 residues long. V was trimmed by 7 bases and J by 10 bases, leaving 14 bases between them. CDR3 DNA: TGTGCCAGATTACAGGGTGAGGACCAGTACTTC. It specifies CARLQGEDQYF.

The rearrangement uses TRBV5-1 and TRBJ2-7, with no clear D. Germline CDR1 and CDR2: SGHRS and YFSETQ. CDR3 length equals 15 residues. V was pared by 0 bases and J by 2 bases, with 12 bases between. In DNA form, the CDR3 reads TGCGCCAGCAGCTTGGGGTCGGCGGCCGCCTACGAGCAGTACTTC. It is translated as CASSLGSAAAYEQYF.

CDR3 amino acids: CASSMGQVGDQPQHF. Here the CDR3 DNA reads TGTGCCAGTAGTATGGGACAGGTTGGCGATCAGCCCCAGCATTTT. This rearrangement joins TRBV19 to TRBJ1-5; 8 nucleotides line up with TRBD1. The CDR3 has 15 amino acids. Germline V lookup: CDR1 LNHDA, CDR2 SQIVND (reference sequence). The V and J ends lost 3 bases and 5 bases, in that order; junction bases with no gene match: 6.

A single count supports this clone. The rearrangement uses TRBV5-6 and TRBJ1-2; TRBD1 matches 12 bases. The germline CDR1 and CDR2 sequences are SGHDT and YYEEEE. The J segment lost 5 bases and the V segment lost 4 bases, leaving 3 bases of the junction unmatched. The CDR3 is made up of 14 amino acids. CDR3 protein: CASSPGQGAYGYTF. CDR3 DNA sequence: TGTGCCAGCAGCCCGGGACAGGGGGCTTATGGCTACACCTTC.

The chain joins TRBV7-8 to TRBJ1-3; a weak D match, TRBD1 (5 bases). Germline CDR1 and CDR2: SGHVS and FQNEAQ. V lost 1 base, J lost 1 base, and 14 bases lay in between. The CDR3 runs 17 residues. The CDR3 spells CASSLVGAGVSGNTIYF. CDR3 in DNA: TGTGCCAGCAGCTTAGTAGGTGCGGGGGTTTCTGGAAACACCATATATTTT.

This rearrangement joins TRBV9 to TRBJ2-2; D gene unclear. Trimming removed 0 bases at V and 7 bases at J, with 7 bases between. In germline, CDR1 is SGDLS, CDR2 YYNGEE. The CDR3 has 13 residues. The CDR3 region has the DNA TGTGCCAGCAGCGTAGCTTTTAGCGGGGAGCTGTTTTTT. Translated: CASSVAFSGELFF.

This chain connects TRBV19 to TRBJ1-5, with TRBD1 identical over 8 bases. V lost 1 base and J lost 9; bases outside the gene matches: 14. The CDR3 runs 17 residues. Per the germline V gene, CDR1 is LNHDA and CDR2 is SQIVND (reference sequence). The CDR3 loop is CASSIASGQASAGPQHF. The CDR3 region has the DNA TGTGCCAGTAGTATAGCTTCGGGACAGGCCTCCGCGGGGCCCCAGCATTTT.

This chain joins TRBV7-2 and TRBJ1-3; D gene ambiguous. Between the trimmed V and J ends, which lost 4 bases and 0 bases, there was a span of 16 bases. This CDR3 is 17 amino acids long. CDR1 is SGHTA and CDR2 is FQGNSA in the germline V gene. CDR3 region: CASSWSDTRSSGNTIYF. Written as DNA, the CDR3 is TGTGCCAGCAGCTGGTCTGACACCAGAAGCTCTGGAAACACCATATATTTT.

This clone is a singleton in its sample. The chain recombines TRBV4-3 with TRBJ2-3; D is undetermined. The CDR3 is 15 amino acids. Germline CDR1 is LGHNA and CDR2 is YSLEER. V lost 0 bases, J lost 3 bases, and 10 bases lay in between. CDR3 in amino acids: CASSQENLATDTQYF. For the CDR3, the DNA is TGCGCCAGCAGCCAAGAGAATTTAGCTACAGATACGCAGTATTTT.

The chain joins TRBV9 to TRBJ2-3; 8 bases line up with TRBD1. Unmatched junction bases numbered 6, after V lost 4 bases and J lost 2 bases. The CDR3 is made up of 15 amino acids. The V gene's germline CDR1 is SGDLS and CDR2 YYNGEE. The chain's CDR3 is CASSSRDRYTDTQYF. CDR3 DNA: TGTGCCAGCAGCTCCCGGGACAGGTACACAGATACGCAGTATTTT.

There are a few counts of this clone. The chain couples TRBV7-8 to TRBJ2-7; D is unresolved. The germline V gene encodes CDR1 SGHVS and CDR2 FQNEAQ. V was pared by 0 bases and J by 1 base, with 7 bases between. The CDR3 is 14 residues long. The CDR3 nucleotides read TGTGCCAGCAGCTTAGCCGCGTTTTCCTACGAGCAGTACTTC. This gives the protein CASSLAAFSYEQYF.

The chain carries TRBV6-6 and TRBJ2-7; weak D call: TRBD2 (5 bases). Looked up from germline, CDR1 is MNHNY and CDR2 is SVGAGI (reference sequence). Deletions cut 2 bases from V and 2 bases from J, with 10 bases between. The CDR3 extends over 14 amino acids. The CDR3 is CASSYRQEAYEQYF. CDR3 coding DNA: TGTGCCAGCAGTTACCGGCAGGAGGCCTACGAGCAGTACTTC.